The clone carrying this T cell receptor beta chain has ten or more counts. At one end the junction does not follow the germline gene, possibly because of a read error. The data were taken from a study of neurological immune-mediated disorders. A 10-nucleotide random UMI tagged transcripts in template-switch 5'RACE cDNA synthesis. From the 5' RACE reads, TCRdb called clonotypes with MiXCR, one entry per CDR3 protein. This table holds roughly 65,000 distinct CDR3 sequences, approximately 4.1% found once. The material sequenced was PBMCs. This clonotype was obtained from a man aged 50-59 years with multiple sclerosis.

The CDR3 loop reads CSASRQGSPLNF. The CDR3 region has the DNA TGCAGTGCTTCCCGACAGGGTTCACCCCTCAACTTT. This chain links TRBV20-1 with TRBJ1-6; 7 bases match TRBD1. From germline, CDR1 is DFQATT and CDR2 SNEGSKA (reference sequence). This CDR3 contains 12 residues.